The rows below give T cell receptor beta chains drawn from one sample of a study. Using its own MiXCR run on the 5' RACE reads, TCRdb lists one record per CDR3 protein. There are about 40,000 distinct CDR3 sequences in the sample; approximately 20% occur only once, and 2.5% to 3% lies in the top ten. Sequences were obtained from naive CD4+ T cells sorted from a lymph node. These TCRs come from a female donor with breast cancer. CDR3s include the opening cysteine and the closing phenylalanine or tryptophan. The order of the fields is J gene, V gene, D gene, clone size, CDR3 protein, CDR3 DNA. A D gene is named only where the DNA matches it firmly. A clone size is listed for some rows: how often the clone was seen (once, few, many), or a class if it is expanded.

TRBJ2-5	TRBV7-2	TRBD2	few	CASSLPLAGGEETQYF	TGTGCCAGCAGCTTACCACTAGCGGGAGGGGAAGAGACCCAGTACTTC
TRBJ2-2	TRBV5-1	NA	few	CASSLSPNTGELFF	TGCGCCAGCAGCTTGTCCCCGAACACCGGGGAGCTGTTTTTT
TRBJ1-2	TRBV3-1	NA	few	CASSRSDRDGYTF	TGTGCCAGCAGCCGGTCGGACAGAGATGGCTACACCTTC
TRBJ1-2	TRBV24-1	NA	NA	CATSDRGVGYTF	TGTGCCACCAGTGACAGGGGAGTTGGCTACACCTTC
TRBJ2-7	TRBV6-5	NA	many	CASSYSNPPYEQYF	TGTGCCAGCAGTTACTCGAACCCGCCCTACGAGCAGTACTTC
TRBJ1-2	TRBV11-2	NA	NA	CASSYPQRPTLYTF	TGTGCCAGCAGCTACCCCCAACGGCCGACGCTCTACACCTTC
TRBJ2-2	TRBV2	NA	NA	CASSGAGNTGELFF	TGTGCCAGCAGCGGAGCGGGGAACACCGGGGAGCTGTTTTTT
TRBJ2-7	TRBV6-5	NA	NA	CASPRTPYEQYF	TGTGCCTCCCCCCGGACTCCCTACGAGCAGTACTTC
TRBJ2-1	TRBV9	TRBD2	NA	CASSAAGGSYNEQFF	TGTGCCAGCAGCGCCGCGGGAGGCTCCTACAATGAGCAGTTCTTC
TRBJ2-3	TRBV12-3/TRBV12-4	NA	few	CASSLEPGTDTQYF	TGTGCCAGCAGTTTAGAGCCTGGCACAGATACGCAGTATTTT
TRBJ2-7	TRBV5-6	NA	many	CASSLPHEQYF	TGTGCCAGCAGCTTACCCCACGAGCAGTACTTC
TRBJ2-7	TRBV12-3/TRBV12-4	NA	NA	CASGKTYEQYF	TGTGCCAGCGGGAAAACCTACGAGCAGTACTTC
TRBJ2-7	TRBV7-8	TRBD2	NA	CASSLGGSGISGEQYF	TGTGCCAGCAGCTTAGGGGGTAGCGGGATTTCTGGGGAGCAGTACTTC
TRBJ2-1	TRBV5-1	NA	few	CASSVARAGSYNEQFF	TGCGCCAGCAGCGTTGCTAGGGCAGGGAGCTACAATGAGCAGTTCTTC
TRBJ2-1	TRBV5-1	NA	medium-sized	CASSPGGPSYNEQFF	TGCGCCAGCAGCCCCGGGGGGCCCTCCTACAATGAGCAGTTCTTC
TRBJ2-7	TRBV5-1	NA	few	CASSLDRIENEQYF	TGCGCCAGCAGCTTGGACAGAATCGAAAACGAGCAGTACTTC
TRBJ2-7	TRBV28	TRBD2	NA	CASSLSGGRGPYNEQYF	TGTGCCAGCAGTTTATCTGGCGGGAGAGGCCCATACAACGAGCAGTACTTC
TRBJ2-2	TRBV21-1	NA	NA	CASRCRQGGTGELFF	TGTGCCAGCAGGTGCAGACAGGGGGGTACCGGGGAGCTGTTTTTT
TRBJ2-2	TRBV7-6	TRBD1	NA	CASSLEAGGDLWGTGELFF	TGTGCCAGCAGCTTAGAGGCAGGGGGCGACCTATGGGGCACCGGGGAGCTGTTTTTT
TRBJ2-7	TRBV29-1	TRBD1	many	CSVEVQGTDYEQYF	TGCAGCGTCGAAGTACAGGGGACCGACTACGAGCAGTACTTC
TRBJ2-3	TRBV12-3/TRBV12-4	NA	many	CASAATDTQYF	TGTGCCAGCGCGGCCACAGATACGCAGTATTTT
TRBJ1-1	TRBV6-5	NA	NA	CASSYTWTENTEAFF	TGTGCCAGCAGTTACACATGGACGGAGAACACTGAAGCTTTCTTT
TRBJ2-1	TRBV10-3	NA	many	CAIKRGRDNEQFF	TGTGCCATTAAGCGAGGCCGAGACAATGAGCAGTTCTTC
TRBJ2-7	TRBV28	NA	NA	CASSSTGRVSEQYF	TGTGCCAGCAGTTCGACAGGGAGGGTCTCCGAGCAGTACTTC
TRBJ2-7	TRBV9	NA	many	CASSVGAGLTYEQYF	TGTGCCAGCAGCGTAGGCGCGGGGCTAACCTACGAGCAGTACTTC
TRBJ2-7	TRBV20-1	NA	once	CSARVGTGVGIDEQYF	TGCAGTGCTAGAGTCGGGACCGGTGTCGGTATCGACGAGCAGTACTTC
TRBJ2-3	TRBV7-2	NA	once	CAGSTDLSTDTQYF	TGTGCCGGCAGCACGGACCTAAGCACAGATACGCAGTATTTT
TRBJ2-6	TRBV5-1	NA	many	CASSHSGANVLTF	TGCGCCAGCAGCCACTCTGGGGCCAACGTCCTGACTTTC
TRBJ1-1	TRBV29-1	NA	many	CSVEGRAGWNTEAFF	TGCAGCGTTGAAGGTAGGGCAGGGTGGAACACTGAAGCTTTCTTT